This TCR beta chain was identified in a study of T cell responses to AZD1222 COVID-19 vaccine. The protocol was immunoSEQ multiplex PCR, while the TCRdb copy is restricted to in-frame clones and leaves out a portion. The sample lists 150,000 or so clones; roughly nine tenths were seen once. The specimen was peripheral blood, collected on day 0 of AZD1222 vaccination. This clonotype was sampled from an adult in good health.

The CDR3 DNA is TGTGCCAGTAGCCCCACCTCCGTTAATTCCCTCTATGGCTACACCTTC. Translation gives CASSPTSVNSLYGYTF. The chain recombines TRBV19 with TRBJ1-2; D gene ambiguous. V was trimmed by 6 bases and J by 4 bases, leaving 21 bases between them. This CDR3 spans 16 amino acids. CDR1 and CDR2 (germline): LNHDA, SQIVND (reference sequence).